The 23 T cell receptor beta chains below all came from one sample that was sequenced in a study of beta chain features in type 1 diabetes. Study-level points and caveats: TCRB CDR3s were moderately but significantly shorter in Type 1 diabetes patients in all four CD4+ subsets.

Their cognate antigens are unknown. Reverse transcribing all isolated RNA meant expressed TCRB transcripts were sequenced. Sequencing was performed with immunoSEQ multiplex PCR; in TCRdb, only in-frame clones are kept and a portion is missing. The table includes some 640,000 clones, 11% to 15% detected once. Material: naive CD4+ T cells from blood. The receptors stem from a man aged 18 to 35 with type 1 diabetes.

This clone was detected only a few times. The rearrangement links TRBV5-1 to TRBJ2-5; 10 bases agree with TRBD1. The ends lost 4 bases at V and 1 base at J; junction bases unmatched: 4. The CDR3 extends over 15 amino acids. Germline V gene data show CDR1 as SGHRS and CDR2 as YFSETQ. The CDR3 here is CASSPRQGAQETQYF. The CDR3 DNA sequence: TGCGCCAGCAGCCCTAGACAGGGGGCCCAAGAGACCCAGTACTTC.

V is TRBV20-1 and J is TRBJ2-1, with D unclear. Germline lookup yields CDR1 DFQATT and CDR2 SNEGSKA (reference sequence). CDR3 size: 11 residues. Trimming left V 5 bases short and J 4 bases short, with 6 bases between. The CDR3 sequence: CSALPYNEQFF. The DNA for the CDR3 is TGCAGTGCTTTACCGTACAATGAGCAGTTCTTC.

This chain connects TRBV5-1 to TRBJ2-7; 9 positions match TRBD2. The germline V gene encodes CDR1 SGHRS and CDR2 YFSETQ. The CDR3 sequence is 16 residues long. The V segment lost 1 base and the J segment 3 bases; nucleotides outside the gene matches: 8. The CDR3 coding sequence is TGCGCCAGCAGCTTGCTGACTAGCGGAGCCGGCTACGAGCAGTACTTC. This encodes CASSLLTSGAGYEQYF. Looking up the rest from reference TRBV5-1 and TRBJ2-7 gives the full variable domain: KAGVTQTPRYLIKTRGQQVTLSCSPISGHRSVSWYQQTPGQGLQFLFEYFSETQRNKGNFPGRFSGRQFSNSRSEMNVSTLELGDSALYLCASSLLTSGAGYEQYFGPGTRLTVT.

This clone was observed a few times. The J gene is TRBJ2-3, the V gene TRBV2; D unclear. Trimming pared 10 bases from V and 6 bases from J, leaving 11 bases between. CDR3 length: 11 residues. Germline V gives CDR1 SNHLY, CDR2 FYNNEI. CDR3 sequence: CATGSLDTQYF. The CDR3 nucleotides are TGTGCCACCGGGTCTTTGGATACGCAGTATTTT.

This clone appeared a few times. The genes are TRBV9 and TRBJ2-2; 7 nucleotides line up with TRBD1. This CDR3 has 14 residues. The germline gives CDR1 SGDLS, CDR2 YYNGEE. The trim removed 2 bases at V and 7 bases at J, leaving 5 bases unmatched. The CDR3 DNA sequence: TGTGCCAGCAGCGTGACAGGGCTTGGCGGGGAGCTGTTTTTT. It encodes CASSVTGLGGELFF.

This clone has a handful of counts. Other DNA sequences within the sample encode an identical CDR3. The chain employs TRBV30 and TRBJ2-4; 7 bases fit TRBD2. The CDR3 totals 13 residues. CDR1 GTSNPN and CDR2 SVGIG come from the germline V gene (reference sequence). V lost 0 bases and J lost 6; bases outside the gene matches: 2. The CDR3 protein is CAWSVPGGNIQYF. The CDR3 nucleotides are TGTGCCTGGAGTGTACCGGGGGGAAACATTCAGTACTTC.

This clone appeared a few times. This sequence joins TRBV2 and TRBJ2-3; D remains unclear. V lost 5 bases and J lost 6, with 9 bases in between. Germline values: CDR1 SNHLY, CDR2 FYNNEI. This CDR3 region has 12 residues. The CDR3 DNA sequence: TGTGCCAGCAGTTACACCCCGGATACGCAGTATTTT. The encoded protein is CASSYTPDTQYF.

J is TRBJ2-7 and V is TRBV5-4, with 8 positions matching TRBD2. This CDR3 region has 15 residues. Trimming took 3 bases from V and 0 from J; bases not matched to a gene: 5. Germline V gives CDR1 SGHNT, CDR2 YYREEE (reference sequence). CDR3 nucleotides: TGTGCCAGCAGCTCCCCCGGGACTAGCTCCTACGAGCAGTACTTC. This encodes CASSSPGTSSYEQYF.

The chain uses TRBV18 and TRBJ1-1; TRBD1 is a possible D gene (6 bases). With 3 bases removed from V and 4 bases from J, the gap between germline ends came to 15 bases. The CDR3 loop spans 15 amino acids. Germline CDR1 reads KGHSH; CDR2 reads LQKENI. The CDR3 spells CASSPDRGSSTEAFF. CDR3 bases: TGTGCCAGCTCACCCGATAGGGGGTCGAGCACTGAAGCTTTCTTT.

This clone was detected only a few times. The chain uses TRBV7-2 and TRBJ2-3; D may be TRBD2 (7 bases). The CDR3 is 13 residues long. Germline V gives CDR1 SGHTA, CDR2 FQGNSA. The V and J ends lost 4 bases and 5 bases respectively, with 10 bases between them. The CDR3 here is CASSWEGVDTQYF. The CDR3, as DNA: TGTGCCAGCAGCTGGGAGGGGGTAGATACGCAGTATTTT.

In its sample, this clone was seen a few times. The rearrangement joins TRBV30 to TRBJ2-3; D not certain. CDR1 is GTSNPN, CDR2 SVGIG, per germline (reference sequence). CDR3 size: 13 residues. Trimming pared 4 bases from V and 4 bases from J, leaving 12 bases between. The CDR3 region has the DNA TGTGCCTGGAATCTAGGTGGGCCAGATACGCAGTATTTT. Its protein product is CAWNLGGPDTQYF.

This rearrangement joins TRBV7-3 to TRBJ2-4; D is undetermined. V lost 1 base, J lost 6 bases, and 7 bases lay in between. The V gene's germline CDR1 is SGHTA and CDR2 FQGTGA. The CDR3 runs to 13 residues. In DNA form, the CDR3 reads TGTGCCAGCAGCTTAAAAGGTTCAAACATTCAGTACTTC. It codes for CASSLKGSNIQYF.

The sample holds a few counts of this clone. This chain uses TRBV9 with TRBJ2-7; maybe TRBD2 (6 bases). Germline CDR1 SGDLS, CDR2 YYNGEE. The CDR3 consists of 14 residues. Trimming pared 0 bases from V and 4 bases from J, leaving 11 bases between. The CDR3 DNA reads TGTGCCAGCAGCGTAGGGGGAGGAGAATACGAGCAGTACTTC. Translation: CASSVGGGEYEQYF. Based on the CDR3 plus reference TRBV9 and TRBJ2-7, the full variable domain is DSGVTQTPKHLITATGQRVTLRCSPRSGDLSVYWYQQSLDQGLQFLIQYYNGEERAKGNILERFSAQQFPDLHSELNLSSLELGDSALYFCASSVGGGEYEQYFGPGTRLTVT.

The chain employs TRBV10-2 and TRBJ2-5, with D possibly called TRBD1 or TRBD2 (5 bases each). Germline values: CDR1 WSHSY, CDR2 SAAADI. V lost 8 bases and J 5 bases, leaving 12 bases between the germline ends. CDR3 length: 12 residues. The CDR3 reads CASAIWGETQYF. The CDR3 nucleotides read TGCGCCAGCGCTATATGGGGGGAGACCCAGTACTTC.

The chain combines TRBV29-1 with TRBJ1-1; 7 bases are shared with TRBD1. In germline, CDR1 is SQVTM, CDR2 ANQGSEA. Trimming removed 4 bases from V and 7 bases from J; junction bases left unmatched: 9. The CDR3 length is 13 residues. The CDR3 coding sequence is TGCAGCGTTGGGGGGACAGTAACTGATGAAGCTTTCTTT. Translation: CSVGGTVTDEAFF.

The sample holds a few counts of this clone. V usage is TRBV7-9 and J usage is TRBJ2-1; D possibly uses TRBD1 or TRBD2 (5 bases each). CDR3 length equals 14 residues. The germline V and J ends were trimmed by 1 base and 6 bases, with 10 bases remaining between them. Germline CDR1 SEHNR, CDR2 FQNEAQ (reference sequence). Here the CDR3 reads CASSLVGAANEQFF. CDR3 coding DNA: TGTGCCAGCAGCTTAGTCGGGGCAGCCAATGAGCAGTTCTTC.

There are a few counts of this clone. The chain has TRBV7-9 and TRBJ2-2; D is perhaps TRBD1 (6 bases). Trimming took off 6 bases at V and 6 bases at J, with 11 bases between the two ends. This CDR3 is 13 amino acids long. Germline V CDR1 and CDR2: SEHNR, FQNEAQ (reference sequence). This CDR3 is CASSTQGPGELFF. The CDR3, as DNA: TGTGCCAGCAGTACACAGGGCCCCGGGGAGCTGTTTTTT.

The rearrangement uses TRBV11-2 and TRBJ2-3, with TRBD2 matching over 7 bases. The germline gives CDR1 SGHAT, CDR2 FQNNGV. The junction had 12 bases not matched to a gene; V was cut back by 4 bases and J by 2 bases. The CDR3 has 17 residues. CDR3 nucleotide sequence: TGTGCCAGCAGCTCCCCTCGGACGGGAGGTCTCACAGATACGCAGTATTTT. Its protein product is CASSSPRTGGLTDTQYF. Full variable domain (remainder filled in from reference TRBV11-2 and TRBJ2-3): EAGVAQSPRYKIIEKRQSVAFWCNPISGHATLYWYQQILGQGPKLLIQFQNNGVVDDSQLPKDRFSAERLKGVDSTLKIQPAKLEDSAVYLCASSSPRTGGLTDTQYFGPGTRLTVL.

The chain is built from TRBV2 and TRBJ1-2, with D possibly being TRBD1 (5 bases). From germline, CDR1 is SNHLY and CDR2 FYNNEI. Trimming shortened V by 3 bases and J by 5 bases, and 10 bases separated the two germline ends. This CDR3 spans 13 amino acids. The CDR3 loop reads CASSDRTPYGYTF. CDR3 nucleotides: TGTGCCAGCAGTGACAGGACACCTTATGGCTACACCTTC.

V gene TRBV20-1 combines with J gene TRBJ1-2; D is unclear. With 6 bases removed from V and 6 bases from J, the gap between germline ends came to 8 bases. Germline values: CDR1 DFQATT, CDR2 SNEGSKA (reference sequence). The CDR3 is 10 amino acids. CDR3 protein: CSAVTNGYTF. The CDR3 region has the DNA TGCAGTGCGGTGACGAATGGCTACACCTTC.

This clone appeared a few times. The V gene is TRBV27, the J gene TRBJ2-7, with 9 bases fitting TRBD1. V lost 2 bases and J lost 3; bases outside the gene matches: 8. This CDR3 spans 16 amino acids. Germline CDR1 and CDR2: MNHEY and SMNVEV (reference sequence). CDR3 nucleotides: TGTGCCAGCAGTTTAGGCCCCGTGGGACAGGGCTACGAGCAGTACTTC. Translation gives CASSLGPVGQGYEQYF.

This clone turned up a few times. This chain uses TRBV7-9 with TRBJ2-1; 8 nucleotides line up with TRBD1. The CDR3 has 15 amino acids. Looked up from germline, CDR1 is SEHNR and CDR2 is FQNEAQ (reference sequence). Germline trimming cut 5 bases from V and 8 bases from J; bases unmatched to any gene: 11. The CDR3 coding sequence is TGTGCCAGCAGCCTGGGGCAGGGGGCGCAAGATGAGCAGTTCTTC. Its protein product is CASSLGQGAQDEQFF.

The V gene is TRBV7-2, the J gene TRBJ2-2, with D uncertain. This CDR3 has 14 amino acids. V was pared by 1 base and J by 4 bases, with 7 bases between. CDR1 SGHTA and CDR2 FQGNSA come from the germline V gene. CDR3 DNA: TGTGCCAGCAGCTTAGAATCTAGCACCGGGGAGCTGTTTTTT. Translation: CASSLESSTGELFF.